The clone carrying this TCR beta chain occurred once. At a deep level, the assay was run. Under the authors' procedure: Junction-only sequences without quality scores came from ImmunoSEQ, so filtering differed. Generated by immunoSEQ multiplex PCR, the TCRdb table keeps only in-frame clones and is missing some. D and trimming were read from the DNA, whereas the V and J calls and clone size are those reported in that table. The sample comprises more than 550,000 clones, roughly 91% of which are singletons, and 34% rests with the top ten. The data stem from a study of shared clonotypes between healthy human individuals. Study details: Per donor, CD8 memory used one plate, CD8 naive used two, CD4 memory used three and CD4 naive used three.

The CDR3 runs to 17 residues. V gave up 0 bases and J gave up 0 bases, with 12 bases separating them. Germline V gene lookup returns CDR1 MNHEY and CDR2 SMNVEV (reference sequence). The material sequenced was memory CD8+ T cells from PBMCs. Subset noted: CD45RO+ cells pooled with CCR7-negative TemRA cells. The TCR was taken from a young man in good health. Some clones in this sample may be carry-over from other donors' samples. The rearrangement links TRBV27 to TRBJ2-1; D possibly corresponds to TRBD2 (6 bases). Here the CDR3 DNA reads TGTGCCAGCAGTTTATCTCCTAGCGTTAGCTCCTACAATGAGCAGTTCTTC. This sequence encodes CASSLSPSVSSYNEQFF.